This T cell receptor (beta chain) was recovered during a study of T cells in Graves' hyperthyroidism and ophthalmopathy. Notes on the study in general: Classification by a 13 V-J model distinguished ophthalmopathy from stable hyperthyroidism.

A few counts support this clonotype. As yet, its antigen is unknown. A much larger clone differs from this one at a single base, so this may be a read error. Researchers took RNA transcripts and amplified the TCR beta CDR3 regions from them. The HTBI primer set drove a first-round RT-PCR of the TCR CDR3. A single record per CDR3 protein comes from TCRdb applying MiXCR to the multiplex PCR reads. The sample holds 530,000 or so distinct CDR3 sequences, roughly 17% seen once. Ophthalmopathy in the patients scored at least 3 on Clinical Activity Score and at least 4 on NOSPECS grade, lasting under 3 months. The sequence came from a woman between 18 and 30 years old with Graves' ophthalmopathy. Sequencing used blood.

CDR3 sequence: CATSEAGTGNERLFF. The DNA for the CDR3 is TGTGCCACCAGTGAAGCCGGGACAGGGAACGAAAGACTGTTTTTT. The gene calls are TRBV24-1 and TRBJ1-4; 9 nucleotides match TRBD1. CDR1 and CDR2 (germline): KGHDR, SFDVKD. This CDR3 is 15 amino acids long.